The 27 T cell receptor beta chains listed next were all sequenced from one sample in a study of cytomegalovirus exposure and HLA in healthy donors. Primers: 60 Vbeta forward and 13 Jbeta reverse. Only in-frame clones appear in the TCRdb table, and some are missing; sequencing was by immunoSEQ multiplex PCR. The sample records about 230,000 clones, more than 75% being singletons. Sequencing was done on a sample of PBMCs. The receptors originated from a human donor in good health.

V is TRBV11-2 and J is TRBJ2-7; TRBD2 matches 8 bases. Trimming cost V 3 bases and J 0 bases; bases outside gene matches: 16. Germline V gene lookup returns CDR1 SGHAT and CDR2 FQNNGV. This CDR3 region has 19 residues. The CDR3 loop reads CASSLSFGVAGLSSYEQYF. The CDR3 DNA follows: TGTGCCAGCAGCTTGTCGTTCGGTGTAGCGGGGCTGAGCTCCTACGAGCAGTACTTC.

CDR3 coding DNA: TGTGCCAGCAGCCCAGGACTAGCATTGGATCCGGGCGAGCAGTACTTC. Translating it yields CASSPGLALDPGEQYF. The gene calls are TRBV7-6 and TRBJ2-7; 8 bases match TRBD2. CDR1 is SGHVS and CDR2 is FNYEAQ in the germline V gene. The CDR3 contains 16 residues. J lost 6 bases, V lost 5 bases, and 15 bases had no gene match.

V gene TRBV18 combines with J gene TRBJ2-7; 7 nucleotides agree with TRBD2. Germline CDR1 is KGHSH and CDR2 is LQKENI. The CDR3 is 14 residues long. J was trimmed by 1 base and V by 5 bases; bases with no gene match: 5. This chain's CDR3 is CASSLGGSSYEQYF. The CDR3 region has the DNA TGTGCCAGCTCATTGGGGGGGTCGTCCTACGAGCAGTACTTC.

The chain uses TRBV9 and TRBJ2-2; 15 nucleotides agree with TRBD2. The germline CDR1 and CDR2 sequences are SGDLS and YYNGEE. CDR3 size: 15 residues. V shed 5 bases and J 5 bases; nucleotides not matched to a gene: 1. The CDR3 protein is CASSGLAGGTGELFF. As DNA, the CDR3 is TGTGCCAGCAGTGGACTAGCGGGAGGGACCGGGGAGCTGTTTTTT.

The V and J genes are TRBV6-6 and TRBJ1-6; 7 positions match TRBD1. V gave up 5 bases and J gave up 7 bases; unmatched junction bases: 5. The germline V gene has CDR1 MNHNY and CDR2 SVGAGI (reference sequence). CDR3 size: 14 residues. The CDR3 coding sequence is TGTGCCAGCAGTCTTCCGGGACAGAATTCACCCCTCCACTTT. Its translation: CASSLPGQNSPLHF.

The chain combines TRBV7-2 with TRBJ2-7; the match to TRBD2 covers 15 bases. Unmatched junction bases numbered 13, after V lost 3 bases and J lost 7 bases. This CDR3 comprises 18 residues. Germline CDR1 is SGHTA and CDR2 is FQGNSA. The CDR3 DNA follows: TGTGCCAGCAGCTTTGGACTAGCGGGAGGGACCTTTCTTCGGGAGCAGTACTTC. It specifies CASSFGLAGGTFLREQYF.

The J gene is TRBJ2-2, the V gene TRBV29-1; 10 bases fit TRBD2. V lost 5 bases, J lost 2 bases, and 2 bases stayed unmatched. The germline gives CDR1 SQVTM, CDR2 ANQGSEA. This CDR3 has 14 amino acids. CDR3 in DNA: TGCAGCGTTCTAGCGGGAGTAAACACCGGGGAGCTGTTTTTT. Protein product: CSVLAGVNTGELFF.

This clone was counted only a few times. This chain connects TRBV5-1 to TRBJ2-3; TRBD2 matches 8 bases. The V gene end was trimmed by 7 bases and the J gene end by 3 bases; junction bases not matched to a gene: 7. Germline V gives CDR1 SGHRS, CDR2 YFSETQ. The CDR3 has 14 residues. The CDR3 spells CASDPGGRTDTQYF. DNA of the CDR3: TGCGCCAGCGATCCGGGGGGGCGAACAGATACGCAGTATTTT.

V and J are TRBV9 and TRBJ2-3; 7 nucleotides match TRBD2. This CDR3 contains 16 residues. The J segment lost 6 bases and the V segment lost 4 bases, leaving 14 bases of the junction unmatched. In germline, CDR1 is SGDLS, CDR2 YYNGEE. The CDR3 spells CASSTSGTTVMDTQYF. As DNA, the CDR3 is TGTGCCAGCAGCACCTCCGGGACTACGGTTATGGATACGCAGTATTTT.

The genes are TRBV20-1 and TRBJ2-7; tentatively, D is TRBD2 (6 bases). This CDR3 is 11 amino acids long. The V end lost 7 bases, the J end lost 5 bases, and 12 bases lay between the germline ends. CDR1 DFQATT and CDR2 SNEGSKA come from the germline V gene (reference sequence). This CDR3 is CSVGGLNEQYF. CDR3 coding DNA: TGCAGTGTGGGGGGACTGAACGAGCAGTACTTC.

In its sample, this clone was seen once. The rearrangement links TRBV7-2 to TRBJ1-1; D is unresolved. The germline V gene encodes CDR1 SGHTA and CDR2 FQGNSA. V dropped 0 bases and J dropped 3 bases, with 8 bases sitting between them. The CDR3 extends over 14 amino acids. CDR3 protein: CASSLAIGDTEAFF. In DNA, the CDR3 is TGTGCCAGCAGCTTAGCTATCGGGGACACTGAAGCTTTCTTT.

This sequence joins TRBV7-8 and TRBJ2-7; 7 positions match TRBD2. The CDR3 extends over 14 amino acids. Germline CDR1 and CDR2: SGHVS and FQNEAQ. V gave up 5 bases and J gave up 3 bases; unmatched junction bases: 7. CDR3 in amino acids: CASSRWEGIYEQYF. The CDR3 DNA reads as TGTGCCAGCAGCCGATGGGAGGGGATCTACGAGCAGTACTTC.

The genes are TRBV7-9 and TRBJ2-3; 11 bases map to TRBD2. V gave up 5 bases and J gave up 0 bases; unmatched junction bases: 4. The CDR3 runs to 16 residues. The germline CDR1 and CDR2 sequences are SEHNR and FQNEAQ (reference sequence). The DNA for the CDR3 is TGTGCCAGCAGCGCCCGACTAGCGGGAAGCACAGATACGCAGTATTTT. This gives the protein CASSARLAGSTDTQYF.

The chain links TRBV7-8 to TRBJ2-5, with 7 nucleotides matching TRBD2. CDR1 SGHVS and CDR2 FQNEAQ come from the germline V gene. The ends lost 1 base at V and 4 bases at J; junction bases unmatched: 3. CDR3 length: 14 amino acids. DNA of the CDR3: TGTGCCAGCAGCTTAGATCCGGGGGGAGAGACCCAGTACTTC. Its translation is CASSLDPGGETQYF.

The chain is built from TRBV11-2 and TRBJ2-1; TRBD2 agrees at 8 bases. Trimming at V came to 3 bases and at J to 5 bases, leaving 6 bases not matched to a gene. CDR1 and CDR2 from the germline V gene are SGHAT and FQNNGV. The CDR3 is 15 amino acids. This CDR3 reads CASSLGLGGHNEQFF. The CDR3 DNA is TGTGCCAGCAGCTTGGGACTAGGGGGGCACAATGAGCAGTTCTTC.

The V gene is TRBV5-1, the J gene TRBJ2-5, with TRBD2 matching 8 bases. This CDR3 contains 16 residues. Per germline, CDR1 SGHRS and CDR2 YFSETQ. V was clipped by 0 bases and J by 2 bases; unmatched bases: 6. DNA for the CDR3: TGCGCCAGCAGCTTGGGGTTCCGCGGGAGGCAAGAGACCCAGTACTTC. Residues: CASSLGFRGRQETQYF. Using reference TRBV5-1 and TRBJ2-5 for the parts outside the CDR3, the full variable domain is KAGVTQTPRYLIKTRGQQVTLSCSPISGHRSVSWYQQTPGQGLQFLFEYFSETQRNKGNFPGRFSGRQFSNSRSEMNVSTLELGDSALYLCASSLGFRGRQETQYFGPGTRLLVL.

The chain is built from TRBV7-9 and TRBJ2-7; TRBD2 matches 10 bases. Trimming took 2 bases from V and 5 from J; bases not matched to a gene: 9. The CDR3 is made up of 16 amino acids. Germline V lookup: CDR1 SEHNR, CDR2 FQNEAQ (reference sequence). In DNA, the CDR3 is TGTGCCAGCAGCTTAATGGGACTAGCGCCATCCAACGAGCAGTACTTC. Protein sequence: CASSLMGLAPSNEQYF.

The CDR3 DNA sequence: TGTGCCAGCAGCTCCGGGGCCTACGAGCAGTACTTC. Protein: CASSSGAYEQYF. The genes are TRBV7-2 and TRBJ2-7, with D tentatively TRBD2 (5 bases). Germline V gives CDR1 SGHTA, CDR2 FQGNSA. This CDR3 spans 12 amino acids. V lost 4 bases to trimming and J lost 2 bases, with 6 bases between them.

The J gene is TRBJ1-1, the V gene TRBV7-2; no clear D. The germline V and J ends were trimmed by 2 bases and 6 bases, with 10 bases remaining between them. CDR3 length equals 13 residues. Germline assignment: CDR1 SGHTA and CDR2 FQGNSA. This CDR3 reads CASSLLLSSEAFF. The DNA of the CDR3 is TGTGCCAGCAGCTTATTGTTATCGTCTGAAGCTTTCTTT.

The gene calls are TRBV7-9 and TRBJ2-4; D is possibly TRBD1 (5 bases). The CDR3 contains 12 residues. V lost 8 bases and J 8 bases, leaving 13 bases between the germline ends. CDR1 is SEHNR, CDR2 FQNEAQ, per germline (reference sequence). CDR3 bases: TGTGCCAGCGAGAGCAGGGCACACATTCAGTACTTC. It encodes CASESRAHIQYF.

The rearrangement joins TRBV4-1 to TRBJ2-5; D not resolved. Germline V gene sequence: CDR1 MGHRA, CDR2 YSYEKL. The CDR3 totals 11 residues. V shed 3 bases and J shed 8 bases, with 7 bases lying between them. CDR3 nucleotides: TGCGCCAGCAGCCACAGTGAAACCCAGTACTTC. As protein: CASSHSETQYF.

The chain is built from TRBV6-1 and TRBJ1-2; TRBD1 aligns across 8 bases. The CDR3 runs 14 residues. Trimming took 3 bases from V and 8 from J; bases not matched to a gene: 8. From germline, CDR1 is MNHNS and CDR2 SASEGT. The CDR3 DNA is TGTGCCAGCAGTGAGCCCCGGACAGGGCAAGGCTACACCTTC. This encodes CASSEPRTGQGYTF.

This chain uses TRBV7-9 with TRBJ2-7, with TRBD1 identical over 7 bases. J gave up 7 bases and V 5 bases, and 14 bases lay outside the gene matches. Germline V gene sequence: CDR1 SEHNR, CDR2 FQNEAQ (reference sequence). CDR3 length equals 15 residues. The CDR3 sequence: CASSPTGSMALEQYF. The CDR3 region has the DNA TGTGCCAGCAGCCCGACAGGGTCGATGGCCCTTGAGCAGTACTTC.

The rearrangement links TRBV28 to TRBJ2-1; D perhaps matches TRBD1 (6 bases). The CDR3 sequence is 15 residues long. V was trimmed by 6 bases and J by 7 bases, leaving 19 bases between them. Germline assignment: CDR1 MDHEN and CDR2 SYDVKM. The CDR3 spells CASRENRETGNEQFF. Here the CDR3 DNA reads TGTGCCAGCAGGGAGAACAGGGAAACGGGGAATGAGCAGTTCTTC.

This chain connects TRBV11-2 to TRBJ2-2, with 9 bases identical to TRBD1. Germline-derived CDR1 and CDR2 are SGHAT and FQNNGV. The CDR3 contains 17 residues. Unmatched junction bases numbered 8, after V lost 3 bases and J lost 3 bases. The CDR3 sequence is CASSFPLDRGYTGELFF. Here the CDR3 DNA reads TGTGCCAGCAGCTTCCCCTTAGACAGGGGGTACACCGGGGAGCTGTTTTTT.

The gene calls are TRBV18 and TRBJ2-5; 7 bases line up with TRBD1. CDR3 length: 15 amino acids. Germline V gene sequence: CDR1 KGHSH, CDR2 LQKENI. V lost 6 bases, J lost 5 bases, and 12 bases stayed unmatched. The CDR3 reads CASSRRQGRAETQYF. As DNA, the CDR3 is TGTGCCAGCTCTCGCCGACAGGGACGAGCCGAGACCCAGTACTTC. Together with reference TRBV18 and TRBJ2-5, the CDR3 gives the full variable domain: NAGVMQNPRHLVRRRGQEARLRCSPMKGHSHVYWYRQLPEEGLKFMVYLQKENIIDESGMPKERFSAEFPKEGPSILRIQQVVRGDSAAYFCASSRRQGRAETQYFGPGTRLLVL.

CDR3: CASSSQDGRTPEAFF. In DNA form, the CDR3 reads TGTGCCAGCAGCTCCCAGGACGGGAGGACACCAGAAGCTTTCTTT. This chain joins TRBV5-4 and TRBJ1-1; TRBD1 is a possible D gene (5 bases). V lost 3 bases and J 8 bases, leaving 20 bases between the germline ends. Germline V gene lookup returns CDR1 SGHNT and CDR2 YYREEE (reference sequence). The CDR3 spans 15 residues.